The subject of this entry is one T cell receptor beta chain. Antigen unknown. The data were obtained in a study of shared clonotypes between healthy human individuals. Whole-study context: Each donor's CD8 memory used one plate, CD8 naive two, each CD4 subset three.

The repertoire was sequenced with immunoSEQ multiplex PCR; TCRdb's copy has only in-frame clones and lacks some. Among about 2 million clones listed, approximately 95% were seen once. Study-wide points: Depth of sequencing was expected to influence donor clonotype sharing. Rarefaction curves obtained for sorted subsets showed sequencing incomplete despite large depth.

Germline lookup yields CDR1 LNHDA and CDR2 SQIVND (reference sequence). V lost 1 base and J 5 bases, leaving 12 bases between the germline ends. This CDR3 contains 14 residues. Terminally differentiated effector memory CD45RA+ cells were excluded from the naive CD8 cells, which were CD45RO-negative and positively selected for CCR7. The chain links TRBV19 to TRBJ2-7; D remains ambiguous. The specimen was naive CD8+ T cells sorted from blood. This TCR was sampled from a man aged 18 to 35 in good health. CDR3 bases: TGTGCCAGTAGTATAGCGGCCTACAAACACGAGCAGTACTTC. Its protein product is CASSIAAYKHEQYF.